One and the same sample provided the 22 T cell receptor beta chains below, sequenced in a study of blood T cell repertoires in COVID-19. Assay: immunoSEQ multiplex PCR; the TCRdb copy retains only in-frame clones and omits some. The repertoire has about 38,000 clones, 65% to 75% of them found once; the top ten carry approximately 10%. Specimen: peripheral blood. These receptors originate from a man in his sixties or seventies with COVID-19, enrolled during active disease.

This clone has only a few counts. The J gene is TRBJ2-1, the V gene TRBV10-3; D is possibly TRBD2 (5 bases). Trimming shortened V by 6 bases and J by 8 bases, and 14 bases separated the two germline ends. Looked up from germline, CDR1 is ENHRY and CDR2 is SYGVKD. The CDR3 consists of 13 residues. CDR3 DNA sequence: TGTGCCATCAGGGAAACTAGTATCTATGAGCAGTTCTTC. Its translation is CAIRETSIYEQFF.

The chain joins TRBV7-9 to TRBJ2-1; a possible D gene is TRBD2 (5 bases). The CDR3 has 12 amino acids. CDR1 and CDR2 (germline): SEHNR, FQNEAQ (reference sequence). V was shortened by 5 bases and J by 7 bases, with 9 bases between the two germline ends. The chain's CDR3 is CASSVRGNEQFF. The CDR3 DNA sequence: TGTGCCAGCAGCGTTAGAGGGAATGAGCAGTTCTTC.

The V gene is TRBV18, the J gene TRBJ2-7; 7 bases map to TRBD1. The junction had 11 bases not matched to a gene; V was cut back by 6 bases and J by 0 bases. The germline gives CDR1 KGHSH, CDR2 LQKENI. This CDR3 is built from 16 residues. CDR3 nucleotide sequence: TGTGCCAGCTCGCCTTATACAGGGGAAAGCTCCTACGAGCAGTACTTC. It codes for CASSPYTGESSYEQYF.

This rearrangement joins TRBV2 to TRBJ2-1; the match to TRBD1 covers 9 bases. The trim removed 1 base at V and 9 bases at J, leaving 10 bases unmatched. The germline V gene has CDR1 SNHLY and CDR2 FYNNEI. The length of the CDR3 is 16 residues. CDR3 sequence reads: CASSEVSWGQGFEQFF. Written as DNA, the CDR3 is TGTGCCAGCAGTGAAGTATCCTGGGGACAGGGTTTTGAGCAGTTCTTC.

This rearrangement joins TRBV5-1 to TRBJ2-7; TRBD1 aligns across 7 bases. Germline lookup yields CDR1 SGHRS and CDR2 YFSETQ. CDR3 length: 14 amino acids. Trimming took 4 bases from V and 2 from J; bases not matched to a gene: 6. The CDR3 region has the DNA TGCGCCAGCAGCACTGGACAGGAACCCTACGAGCAGTACTTC. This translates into CASSTGQEPYEQYF.

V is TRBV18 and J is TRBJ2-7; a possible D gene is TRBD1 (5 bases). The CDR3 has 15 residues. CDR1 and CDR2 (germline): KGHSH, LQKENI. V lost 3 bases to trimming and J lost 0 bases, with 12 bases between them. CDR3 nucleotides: TGTGCCAGCTCACCTTCGACAGCTGCCTCCTACGAGCAGTACTTC. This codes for CASSPSTAASYEQYF.

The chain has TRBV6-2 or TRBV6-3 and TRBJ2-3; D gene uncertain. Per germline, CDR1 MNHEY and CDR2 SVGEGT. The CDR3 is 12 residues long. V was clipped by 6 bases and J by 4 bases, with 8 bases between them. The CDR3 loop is CASSLLSDTQYF. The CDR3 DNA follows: TGTGCCAGCAGCCTACTCTCAGATACGCAGTATTTT.

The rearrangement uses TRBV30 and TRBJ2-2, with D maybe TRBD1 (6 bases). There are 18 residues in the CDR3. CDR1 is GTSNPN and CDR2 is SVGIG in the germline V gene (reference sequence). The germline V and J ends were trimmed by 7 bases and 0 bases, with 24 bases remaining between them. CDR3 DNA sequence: TGTGCCTACAAAGGACCCCAGGGGCCTTACACGAACACCGGGGAGCTGTTTTTT. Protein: CAYKGPQGPYTNTGELFF.

The CDR3 DNA sequence: TGCAGTGCTAGTGGAGCCCTGACTAGTGTCTACGAGCAGTACTTC. Amino acids: CSASGALTSVYEQYF. The rearrangement links TRBV20-1 to TRBJ2-7; maybe TRBD2 (6 bases). The V end lost 3 bases, the J end lost 3 bases, and 18 bases lay between the germline ends. The germline V gene encodes CDR1 DFQATT and CDR2 SNEGSKA (reference sequence). The CDR3 is made up of 15 amino acids.

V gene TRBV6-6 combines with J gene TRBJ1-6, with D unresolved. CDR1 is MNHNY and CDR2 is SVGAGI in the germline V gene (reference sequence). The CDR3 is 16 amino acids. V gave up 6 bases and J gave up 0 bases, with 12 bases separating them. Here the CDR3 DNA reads TGTGCCAGCAGCCCTTACACAGCCTCCTATAATTCACCCCTCCACTTT. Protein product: CASSPYTASYNSPLHF.

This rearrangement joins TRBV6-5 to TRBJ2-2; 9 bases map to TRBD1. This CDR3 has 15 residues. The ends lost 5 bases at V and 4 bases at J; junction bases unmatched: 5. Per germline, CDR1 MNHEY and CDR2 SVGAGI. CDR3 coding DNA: TGTGCCAGCAGTCGGACAGGGGTTGGCACCGGGGAGCTGTTTTTT. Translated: CASSRTGVGTGELFF.

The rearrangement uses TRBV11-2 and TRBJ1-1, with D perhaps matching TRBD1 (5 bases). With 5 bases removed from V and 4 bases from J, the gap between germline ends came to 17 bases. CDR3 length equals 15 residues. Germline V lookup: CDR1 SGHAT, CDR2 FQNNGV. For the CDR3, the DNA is TGTGCCAGCAGCCGACAGACTGGGGTTTTCACTGAAGCTTTCTTT. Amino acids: CASSRQTGVFTEAFF.

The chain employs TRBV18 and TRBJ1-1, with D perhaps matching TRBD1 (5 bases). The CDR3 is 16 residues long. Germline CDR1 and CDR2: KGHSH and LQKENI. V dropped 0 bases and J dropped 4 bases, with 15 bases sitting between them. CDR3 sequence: CASSPPLKTGGTEAFF. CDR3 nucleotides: TGTGCCAGCTCACCACCTTTGAAAACCGGGGGCACTGAAGCTTTCTTT.

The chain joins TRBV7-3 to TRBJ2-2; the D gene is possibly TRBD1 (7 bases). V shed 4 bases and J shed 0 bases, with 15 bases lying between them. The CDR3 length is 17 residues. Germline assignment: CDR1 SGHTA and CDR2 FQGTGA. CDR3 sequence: CASSWDSDRANTGELFF. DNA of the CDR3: TGTGCCAGCAGCTGGGACTCTGACAGGGCGAACACCGGGGAGCTGTTTTTT. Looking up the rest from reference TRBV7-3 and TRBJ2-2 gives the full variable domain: GAGVSQTPSNKVTEKGKYVELRCDPISGHTALYWYRQSLGQGPEFLIYFQGTGAADDSGLPNDRFFAVRPEGSVSTLKIQRTERGDSAVYLCASSWDSDRANTGELFFGEGSRLTVL.

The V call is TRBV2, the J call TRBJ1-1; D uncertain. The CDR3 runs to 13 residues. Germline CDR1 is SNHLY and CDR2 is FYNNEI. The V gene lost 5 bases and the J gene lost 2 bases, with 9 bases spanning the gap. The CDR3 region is CASSIQPNTEAFF. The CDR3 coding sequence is TGTGCCAGCAGTATACAGCCTAACACTGAAGCTTTCTTT.

CDR3 sequence: CASSLGRKGGGYTF. CDR3 nucleotide sequence: TGTGCCAGCAGCCTCGGAAGGAAGGGCGGGGGCTACACCTTC. The rearrangement joins TRBV3-1 (or the pseudogene TRBV3-2) to TRBJ1-2, with D uncertain. The CDR3 has 14 residues. Germline CDR1 is LGHDT and CDR2 is YNNKEL (reference sequence). V lost 4 bases to trimming and J lost 8 bases, with 17 bases between them.

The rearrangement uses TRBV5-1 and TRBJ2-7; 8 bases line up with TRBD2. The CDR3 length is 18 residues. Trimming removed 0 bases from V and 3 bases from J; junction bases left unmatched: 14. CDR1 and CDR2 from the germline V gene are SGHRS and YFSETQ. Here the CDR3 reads CASSLAAMDSGNSYEQYF. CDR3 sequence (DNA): TGCGCCAGCAGCTTGGCTGCTATGGATAGCGGGAATAGCTACGAGCAGTACTTC.

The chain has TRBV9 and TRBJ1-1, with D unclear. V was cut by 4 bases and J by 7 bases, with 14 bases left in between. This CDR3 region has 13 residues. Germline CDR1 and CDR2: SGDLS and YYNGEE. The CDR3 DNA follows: TGTGCCAGCAGCCTCCGTTTTGCGGATGAAGCTTTCTTT. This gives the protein CASSLRFADEAFF.

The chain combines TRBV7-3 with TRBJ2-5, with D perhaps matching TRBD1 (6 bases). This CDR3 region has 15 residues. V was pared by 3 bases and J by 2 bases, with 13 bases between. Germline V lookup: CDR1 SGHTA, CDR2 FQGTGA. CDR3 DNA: TGTGCCAGCAGCTTGACAGGTCGGGTTCAAGAGACCCAGTACTTC. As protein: CASSLTGRVQETQYF.

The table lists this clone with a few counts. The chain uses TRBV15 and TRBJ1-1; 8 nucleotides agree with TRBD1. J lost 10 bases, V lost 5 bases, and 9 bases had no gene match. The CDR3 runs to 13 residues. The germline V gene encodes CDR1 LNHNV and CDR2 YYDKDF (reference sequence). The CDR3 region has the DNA TGTGCCACCAGCTACAGGGGGGCCTCAAGAGCTTTCTTT. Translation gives CATSYRGASRAFF.

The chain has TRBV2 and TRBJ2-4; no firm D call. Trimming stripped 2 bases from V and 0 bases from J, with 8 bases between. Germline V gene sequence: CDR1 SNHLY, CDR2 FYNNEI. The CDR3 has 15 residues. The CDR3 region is CASSENRIAKNIQYF. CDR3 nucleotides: TGTGCCAGCAGTGAAAACAGAATAGCCAAAAACATTCAGTACTTC.

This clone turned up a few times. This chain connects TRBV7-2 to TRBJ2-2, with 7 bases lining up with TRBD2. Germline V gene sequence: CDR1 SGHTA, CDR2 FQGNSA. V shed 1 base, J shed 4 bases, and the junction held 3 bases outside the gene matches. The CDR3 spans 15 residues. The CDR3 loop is CASSLGGSRTGELFF. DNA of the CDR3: TGTGCCAGCAGCTTAGGCGGGAGTCGCACCGGGGAGCTGTTTTTT. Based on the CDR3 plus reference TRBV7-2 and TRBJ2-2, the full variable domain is GAGVSQSPSNKVTEKGKDVELRCDPISGHTALYWYRQSLGQGLEFLIYFQGNSAPDKSGLPSDRFSAERTGGSVSTLTIQRTQQEDSAVYLCASSLGGSRTGELFFGEGSRLTVL.